A few counts support the clone carrying this T cell receptor beta chain. TCRdb re-called the RT-PCR reads through MiXCR, storing one row per CDR3 protein. The repertoire holds 80,000 to 90,000 distinct CDR3 sequences, with roughly 50% as singletons. This entry is derived from a study of patients and donors after allogeneic stem cell transplantation. Unmatched junction bases numbered 9, after V lost 0 bases and J lost 8 bases. Germline lookup yields CDR1 SGHVS and CDR2 FQNEAQ. This CDR3 region has 16 residues. This chain links TRBV7-8 with TRBJ1-2, with 10 bases aligning to TRBD1. Sequenced material: blood, either unsorted or a sorted T cell fraction (not recorded which). This receptor was taken from a human donor who was either an allogeneic HSCT recipient or a stem cell or donor lymphocyte infusion donor (not recorded which). It is not recorded whose cells these are; they may come from a transplant donor. The CDR3 reads CASSLAGGQGVRGYTF. In DNA, the CDR3 is TGTGCCAGCAGCTTAGCGGGAGGACAGGGGGTTCGAGGCTACACCTTC. Based on the CDR3 plus reference TRBV7-8 and TRBJ1-2, the full variable domain is GAGVSQSPRYKVAKRGQDVALRCDPISGHVSLFWYQQALGQGPEFLTYFQNEAQLDKSGLPSDRFFAERPEGSVSTLKIQRTQQEDSAVYLCASSLAGGQGVRGYTFGSGTRLTVV.